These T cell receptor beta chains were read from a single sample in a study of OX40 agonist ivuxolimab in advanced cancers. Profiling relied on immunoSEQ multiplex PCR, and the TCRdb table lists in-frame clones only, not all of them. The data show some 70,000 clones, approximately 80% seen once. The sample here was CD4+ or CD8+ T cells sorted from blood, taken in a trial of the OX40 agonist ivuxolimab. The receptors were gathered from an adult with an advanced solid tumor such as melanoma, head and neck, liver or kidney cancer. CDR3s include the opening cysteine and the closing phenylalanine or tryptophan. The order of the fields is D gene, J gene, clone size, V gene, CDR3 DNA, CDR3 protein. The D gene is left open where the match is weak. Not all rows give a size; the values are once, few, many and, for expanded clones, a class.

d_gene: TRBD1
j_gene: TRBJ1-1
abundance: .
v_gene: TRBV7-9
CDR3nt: TGTGCCAGCAGCCGCGAGGGGGCGGTGACTGAAGCTTTCTTT
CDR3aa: CASSREGAVTEAFF

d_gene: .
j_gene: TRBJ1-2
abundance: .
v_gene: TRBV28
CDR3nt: TGTGCCAGCAGCCCCGGTGGCACAGCTCCTAACTATGGCTACACCTTC
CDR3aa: CASSPGGTAPNYGYTF

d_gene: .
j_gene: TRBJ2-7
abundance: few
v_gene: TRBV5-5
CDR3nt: TGTGCCAGCAGCTTGGCCCCTACTACAGGGTACGGCGAGCAGTACTTC
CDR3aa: CASSLAPTTGYGEQYF

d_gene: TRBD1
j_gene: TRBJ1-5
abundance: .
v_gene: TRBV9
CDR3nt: TGTGCCAGCAGCAGAAAGGGACAGGGAAATCAGCCCCAGCATTTT
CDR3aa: CASSRKGQGNQPQHF

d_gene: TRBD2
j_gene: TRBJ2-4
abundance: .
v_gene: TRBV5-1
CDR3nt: TGCGCCAGCAGCTTGGCCGGGACTAGCGGGGATGGGGCCAAAAACATTCAGTACTTC
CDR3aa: CASSLAGTSGDGAKNIQYF

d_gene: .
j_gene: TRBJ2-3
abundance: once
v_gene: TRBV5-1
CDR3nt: TGCGCCAGCAGCTTGGAAGGCCGCAAGGGGGATACGCAGTATTTT
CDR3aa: CASSLEGRKGDTQYF

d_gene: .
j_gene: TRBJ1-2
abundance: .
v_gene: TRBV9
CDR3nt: TGTGCCAGCAGCGTAGATCAGGGAGGCTATGGCTACACCTTC
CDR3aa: CASSVDQGGYGYTF

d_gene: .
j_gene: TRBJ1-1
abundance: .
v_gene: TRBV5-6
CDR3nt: TGTGCCAGCAGCACCCAACAGGGTCGAGGGGCTTTCTTT
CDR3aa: CASSTQQGRGAFF

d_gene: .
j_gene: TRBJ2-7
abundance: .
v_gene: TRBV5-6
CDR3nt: TGTGCCAGCAGCTCGGGGCCCTGGAAGGAGCAGTACTTC
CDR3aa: CASSSGPWKEQYF

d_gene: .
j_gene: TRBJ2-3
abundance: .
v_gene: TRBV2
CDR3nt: TGTGCCAGCAGCGATAGTCTTGGAGATACGCAGTATTTT
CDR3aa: CASSDSLGDTQYF

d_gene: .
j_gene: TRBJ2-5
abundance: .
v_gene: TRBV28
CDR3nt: TGTGCCAGCAGTAGGGACATTTGGGAGACCCAGTACTTC
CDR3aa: CASSRDIWETQYF

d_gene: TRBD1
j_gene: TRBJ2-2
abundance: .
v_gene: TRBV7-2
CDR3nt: TGTGCCAGCAGCAAAGCCTCCGGGACAGGGAAGTACACCGGGGAGCTGTTTTTT
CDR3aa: CASSKASGTGKYTGELFF

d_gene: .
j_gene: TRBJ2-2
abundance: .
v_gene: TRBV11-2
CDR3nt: TGTGCCAGCAGCTTAAAGGGTTTGGCGGGAAAGAACACCGGGGAGCTGTTTTTT
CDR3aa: CASSLKGLAGKNTGELFF

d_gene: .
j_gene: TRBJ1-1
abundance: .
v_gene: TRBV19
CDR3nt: TGTGCCAGTGCCCGGGACTGGGGCACTGAAGCTTTCTTT
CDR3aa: CASARDWGTEAFF

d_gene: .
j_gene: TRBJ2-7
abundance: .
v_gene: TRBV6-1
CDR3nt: TGTGCCAGCAGTGAAGCATGGGGCCCCGAGCAGTACTTC
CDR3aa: CASSEAWGPEQYF

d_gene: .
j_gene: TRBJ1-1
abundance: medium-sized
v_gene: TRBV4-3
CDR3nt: TGCGCCAGCAGCCAAGAATCTGGGATCTCTGAAGCTTTCTTT
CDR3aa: CASSQESGISEAFF

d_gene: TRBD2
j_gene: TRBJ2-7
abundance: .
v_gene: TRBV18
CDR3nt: TGTGCCAGCTCACCCGGGACTAGCGGGAGTCTGCCGCGGGAGCAGTACTTC
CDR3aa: CASSPGTSGSLPREQYF

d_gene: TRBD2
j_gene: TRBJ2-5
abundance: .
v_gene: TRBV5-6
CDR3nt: TGTGCCAGCAGCTTGATGCTAGCGGGAGTCTGGGTGAAGACCCAGTACTTC
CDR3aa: CASSLMLAGVWVKTQYF

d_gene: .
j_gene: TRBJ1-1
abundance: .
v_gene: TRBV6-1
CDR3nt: TGTGCCAGCAGGGGGCGGTTTGTCACTGAAGCTTTCTTT
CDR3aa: CASRGRFVTEAFF

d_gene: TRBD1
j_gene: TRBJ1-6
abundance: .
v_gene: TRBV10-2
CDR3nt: TGCGCCAGCAGCGTGGGGACAGGGGGTTCGAATTCACCCCTCCACTTT
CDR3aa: CASSVGTGGSNSPLHF

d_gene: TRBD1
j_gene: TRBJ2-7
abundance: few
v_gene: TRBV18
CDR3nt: TGTGCCAGCTCACCAACACAGGGGGCGCAAGAGCAGTACTTC
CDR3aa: CASSPTQGAQEQYF

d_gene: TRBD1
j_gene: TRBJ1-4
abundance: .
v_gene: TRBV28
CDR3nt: TGTGCCAGCAGCCAGGGGGGATCTAATGAAAAACTGTTTTTT
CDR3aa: CASSQGGSNEKLFF

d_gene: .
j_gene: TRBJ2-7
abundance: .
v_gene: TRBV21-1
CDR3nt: TGTGCCAGCAACCAGTCGGAGCAGTACTTC
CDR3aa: CASNQSEQYF

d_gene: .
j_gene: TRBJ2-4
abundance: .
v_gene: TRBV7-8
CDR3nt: TGTGCCAGCAGCTTCGGGTTTCAGGCTACATCCCTAGCCAAAAACATTCAGTACTTC
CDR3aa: CASSFGFQATSLAKNIQYF

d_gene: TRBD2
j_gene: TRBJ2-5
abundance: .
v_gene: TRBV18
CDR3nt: TGTGCCAGCTCACCCAGACTAGCGGGAGCATTAGGAGAGACCCAGTACTTC
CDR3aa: CASSPRLAGALGETQYF

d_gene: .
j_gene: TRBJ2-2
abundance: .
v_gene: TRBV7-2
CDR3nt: TGTGCCAGCAGGGGGTCGAACACCGGGGAGCTGTTTTTT
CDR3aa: CASRGSNTGELFF

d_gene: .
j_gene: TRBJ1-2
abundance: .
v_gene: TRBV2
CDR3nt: TGTGCCAGCAGTACCAGCAGATCTGGGGGGGGCTACACCTTC
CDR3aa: CASSTSRSGGGYTF

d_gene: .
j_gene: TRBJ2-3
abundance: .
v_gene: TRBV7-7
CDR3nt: TGTGCCAGCAGCTTAGGTCGGACTGATACGCAGTATTTT
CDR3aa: CASSLGRTDTQYF

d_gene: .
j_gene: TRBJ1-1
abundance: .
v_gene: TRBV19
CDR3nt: TGTGCCAGTAGTATAGATTTAACAGGTGAAGCTTTCTTT
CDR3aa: CASSIDLTGEAFF

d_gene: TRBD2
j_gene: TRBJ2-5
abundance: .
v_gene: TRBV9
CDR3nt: TGTGCCAGCAGCGTAGGACTAGCGGGAGGGCCTTCAGAGACCCAGTACTTC
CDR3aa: CASSVGLAGGPSETQYF

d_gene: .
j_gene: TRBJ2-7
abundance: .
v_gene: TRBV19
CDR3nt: TGTGCCAGTAGAAGCGCGGACTCCTACGAGCAGTACTTC
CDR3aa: CASRSADSYEQYF

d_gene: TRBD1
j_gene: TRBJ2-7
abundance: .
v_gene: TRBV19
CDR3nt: TGTGCCAGTAGTGCCAACCGACAGGGGGCTACCTACGAGCAGTACTTC
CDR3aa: CASSANRQGATYEQYF

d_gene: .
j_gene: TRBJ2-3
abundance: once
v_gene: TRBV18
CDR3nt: TGTGCCAGCTCACCTGGTCTAGGTCAGCCAGATACGCAGTATTTT
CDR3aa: CASSPGLGQPDTQYF

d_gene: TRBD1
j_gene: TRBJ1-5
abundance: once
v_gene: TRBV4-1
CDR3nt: TGCGCCAGCAGCCGGGACAGTTACGGGCAGCCCCAGCATTTT
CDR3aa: CASSRDSYGQPQHF

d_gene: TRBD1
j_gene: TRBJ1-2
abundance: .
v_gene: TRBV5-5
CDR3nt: TGTGCCAGCAGCTCAGTCGGGACAGGGTCATATGGCTACACCTTC
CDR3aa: CASSSVGTGSYGYTF

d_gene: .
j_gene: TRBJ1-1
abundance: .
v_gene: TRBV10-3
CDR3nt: TGTGCCATCAGTGAGTCGCAGACTACTACTTTCTTT
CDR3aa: CAISESQTTTFF

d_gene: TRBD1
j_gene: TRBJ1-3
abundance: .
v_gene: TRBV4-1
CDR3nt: TGCGCCAGCAGCCCGGACAGGGTTAAAGGAAACACCATATATTTT
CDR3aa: CASSPDRVKGNTIYF

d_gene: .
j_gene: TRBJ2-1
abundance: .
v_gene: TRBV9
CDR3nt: TGTGCCAGCAGCGTAGACGGGGAGAGCTCCTACAATGAGCAGTTCTTC
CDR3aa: CASSVDGESSYNEQFF

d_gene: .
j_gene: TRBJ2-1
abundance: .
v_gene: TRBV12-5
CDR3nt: TGTGCTAGTGGTTTGGCCGTAAGGGGCCGTGGTGAGCAGTTCTTC
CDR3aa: CASGLAVRGRGEQFF

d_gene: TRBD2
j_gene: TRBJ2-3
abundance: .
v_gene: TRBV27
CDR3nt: TGTGCCAGCAGTTTAGAGCGGGAGAGCACAGATACGCAGTATTTT
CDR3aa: CASSLERESTDTQYF

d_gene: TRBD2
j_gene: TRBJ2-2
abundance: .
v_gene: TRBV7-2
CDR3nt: TGTGCCAGCAGCGAACACGGGGGGGCCGCCGGGGAGCTGTTTTTT
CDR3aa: CASSEHGGAAGELFF

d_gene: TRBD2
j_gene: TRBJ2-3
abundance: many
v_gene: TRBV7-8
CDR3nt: TGTGCCAGCAGCTTAGCACTAGCGGGAGTACAAGATACGCAGTATTTT
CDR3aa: CASSLALAGVQDTQYF

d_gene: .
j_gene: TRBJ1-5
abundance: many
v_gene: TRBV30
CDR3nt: TGTGCCTGGGCCGGTGATTCCAATCAGCCCCAGCATTTT
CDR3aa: CAWAGDSNQPQHF

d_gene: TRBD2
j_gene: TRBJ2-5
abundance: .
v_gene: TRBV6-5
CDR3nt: TGTGCCAGCAGTTCCGGCGGGGGTCGGACCCAGTACTTC
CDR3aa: CASSSGGGRTQYF

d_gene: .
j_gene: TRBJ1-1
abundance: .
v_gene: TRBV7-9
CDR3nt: TGTGCCAGCAGCGGGGGGGCTGAAGCTTTCTTT
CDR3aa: CASSGGAEAFF

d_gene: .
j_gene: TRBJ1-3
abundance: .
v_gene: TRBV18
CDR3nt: TGTGCCAGCTCACCATCATTGAGCTCTGGAAACACCATATATTTT
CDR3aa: CASSPSLSSGNTIYF

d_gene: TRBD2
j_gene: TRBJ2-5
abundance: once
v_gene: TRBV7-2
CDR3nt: TGTGCCAGCAGTTTTCCCCGACTAGCGGGAGGCCAATTAGAAGAGACCCAGTACTTC
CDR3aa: CASSFPRLAGGQLEETQYF

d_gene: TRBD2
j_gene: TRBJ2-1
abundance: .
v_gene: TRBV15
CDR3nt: TGTGCCACCGCAGCGGGAGGCTCCTACAATGAGCAGTTCTTC
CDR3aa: CATAAGGSYNEQFF

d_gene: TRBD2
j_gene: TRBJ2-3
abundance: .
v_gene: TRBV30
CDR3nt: TGTGCCTGGGGGCCTGGGACTAGCACCGCAGATACGCAGTATTTT
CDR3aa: CAWGPGTSTADTQYF

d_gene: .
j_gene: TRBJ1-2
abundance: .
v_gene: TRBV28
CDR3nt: TGTGCCAGCAGTTTCCCCTATGGCTACACCTTC
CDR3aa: CASSFPYGYTF